These 18 T cell receptor beta chains came from one sample sequenced in a study of T cells in localized non-small cell lung cancer. TCRdb's table, derived via immunoSEQ multiplex PCR, lists solely in-frame clones and lacks some. The table lists around 53,000 clones, around 81% of them singletons. Material: PBMCs, obtained before any cancer treatment. The receptors here all came from a woman aged 35-75 years with stage II lung adenocarcinoma.

This clone has a single count. The rearrangement links TRBV5-1 to TRBJ2-7; perhaps TRBD1 as D (5 bases). There are 13 residues in the CDR3. The germline CDR1 and CDR2 sequences are SGHRS and YFSETQ. V was shortened by 8 bases and J by 6 bases, with 18 bases between the two germline ends. Here the CDR3 reads CASRNTQGSEQYF. DNA for the CDR3: TGCGCCAGTAGAAATACCCAGGGTAGCGAGCAGTACTTC. The full variable domain, rest sourced from reference TRBV5-1 and TRBJ2-7, is KAGVTQTPRYLIKTRGQQVTLSCSPISGHRSVSWYQQTPGQGLQFLFEYFSETQRNKGNFPGRFSGRQFSNSRSEMNVSTLELGDSALYLCASRNTQGSEQYFGPGTRLTVT.

For this clone: Other DNA sequences from this sample encode an identical CDR3 as well. The chain joins TRBV6-5 to TRBJ2-7; 7 positions match TRBD1. J gave up 0 bases and V 6 bases, and 8 bases lay outside the gene matches. Germline CDR1 is MNHEY and CDR2 is SVGAGI. The CDR3 runs 15 residues. CDR3 residues: CASRVGRDSSYEQYF. CDR3 DNA: TGTGCCAGCAGGGTGGGACGGGACAGCTCCTACGAGCAGTACTTC.

This chain links TRBV5-1 with TRBJ1-6; the match to TRBD1 covers 9 bases. Unmatched junction bases numbered 6, after V lost 0 bases and J lost 11 bases. The CDR3 is 15 residues long. Germline V gene sequence: CDR1 SGHRS, CDR2 YFSETQ. The DNA for the CDR3 is TGCGCCAGCAGCTTGGACAGGGGGCAAGGGACACCCCTCCACTTT. Amino acid sequence: CASSLDRGQGTPLHF.

The CDR3 DNA reads as TGTGCCAGTAGTATAGAGGGGAATTCGGGGGCCAACGTCCTGACTTTC. This encodes CASSIEGNSGANVLTF. The chain carries TRBV19 and TRBJ2-6; D gene unclear. The V gene lost 0 bases and the J gene lost 4 bases, with 10 bases spanning the gap. Looked up from germline, CDR1 is LNHDA and CDR2 is SQIVND (reference sequence). The CDR3 consists of 16 residues. The full variable domain, rest sourced from reference TRBV19 and TRBJ2-6, is DGGITQSPKYLFRKEGQNVTLSCEQNLNHDAMYWYRQDPGQGLRLIYYSQIVNDFQKGDIAEGYSVSREKKESFPLTVTSAQKNPTAFYLCASSIEGNSGANVLTFGAGSRLTVL.

The DNA for the CDR3 is TGTGCCAGCAGTAGAATAGCTCCGAGGACAGATACGCAGTATTTT. Its protein product is CASSRIAPRTDTQYF. The chain carries TRBV7-9 and TRBJ2-3; D not resolved. The V gene lost 6 bases and the J gene lost 3 bases, with 16 bases spanning the gap. CDR1 and CDR2 from the germline V gene are SEHNR and FQNEAQ (reference sequence). There are 15 residues in the CDR3. Full variable domain (remainder filled in from reference TRBV7-9 and TRBJ2-3): DTGVSQNPRHKITKRGQNVTFRCDPISEHNRLYWYRQTLGQGPEFLTYFQNEAQLEKSRLLSDRFSAERPKGSFSTLEIQRTEQGDSAMYLCASSRIAPRTDTQYFGPGTRLTVL.

The CDR3 DNA sequence: TGTGCCAGCAGTCCTACAGGGGGTGAGGAAAAACTGTTTTTT. Translated, it gives CASSPTGGEEKLFF. V usage is TRBV6-5 and J usage is TRBJ1-4; TRBD1 aligns across 8 bases. The CDR3 spans 14 residues. Germline-derived CDR1 and CDR2 are MNHEY and SVGAGI. J was trimmed by 8 bases and V by 5 bases; bases with no gene match: 7.

The chain carries TRBV19 and TRBJ1-1; D remains ambiguous. The V gene lost 7 bases and the J gene lost 1 base, with 10 bases spanning the gap. CDR3 size: 13 residues. Germline CDR1 reads LNHDA; CDR2 reads SQIVND (reference sequence). The DNA for the CDR3 is TGTGCCAGTACCCTGATATGGAACACTGAAGCTTTCTTT. As protein: CASTLIWNTEAFF.

The chain carries TRBV21-1 and TRBJ1-2; the table's D call of TRBD1 was not tested on the DNA. TRBV21-1 is reported as a pseudogene. The CDR3 loop spans 19 amino acids. CDR3 amino acids: CASSQMACVSGTGGNGYTF. DNA for the CDR3: TGTGCCAGCAGCCAAATGGCATGTGTGTCTGGGACAGGGGGAAACGGCTACACCTTC.

This sequence joins TRBV13 and TRBJ2-1; the D is unclear. This CDR3 has 14 amino acids. V was trimmed by 2 bases and J by 7 bases, leaving 12 bases between them. CDR1 and CDR2 from the germline V gene are PRHDT and FYEKMQ (reference sequence). CDR3 residues: CASSLTALRNEQFF. CDR3 bases: TGTGCCAGCAGCTTAACGGCCCTCCGGAATGAGCAGTTCTTC.

This chain uses TRBV29-1 with TRBJ2-7, with a tentative D call TRBD1 (6 bases). The V and J ends lost 7 bases and 0 bases respectively, with 16 bases between them. The CDR3 spans 14 residues. From germline, CDR1 is SQVTM and CDR2 ANQGSEA. The chain's CDR3 is CSAQGLRSSYEQYF. DNA of the CDR3: TGCAGCGCCCAGGGGCTGAGGAGCTCCTACGAGCAGTACTTC.

V gene TRBV30 combines with J gene TRBJ2-7, with 8 bases lining up with TRBD2. J gave up 3 bases and V 1 base, and 2 bases lay outside the gene matches. This CDR3 is built from 13 residues. CDR1 and CDR2 (germline): GTSNPN, SVGIG (reference sequence). The CDR3, as DNA: TGTGCCTGGAGTGCGGGGGGGTACTACGAGCAGTACTTC. It codes for CAWSAGGYYEQYF.

This clone was seen once. This rearrangement joins TRBV28 to TRBJ1-1, with no clear D. The CDR3 loop spans 15 amino acids. V was pared by 10 bases and J by 2 bases, with 20 bases between. Germline V lookup: CDR1 MDHEN, CDR2 SYDVKM. For the CDR3, the DNA is TGTGCCACCTTTCCCCGCGGGAGGCCCAACACTGAAGCTTTCTTT. Translated: CATFPRGRPNTEAFF.

The chain is built from TRBV27 and TRBJ2-7, with D possibly matching TRBD1 (7 bases). The CDR3 spans 14 residues. Per the germline V gene, CDR1 is MNHEY and CDR2 is SMNVEV (reference sequence). Trimming cost V 8 bases and J 4 bases, with 18 bases left between them. The CDR3, as DNA: TGTGCCAGCTCACGGAGGGACAGATATTACGAGCAGTACTTC. Its protein product is CASSRRDRYYEQYF.

This clone was picked up one time. The chain links TRBV7-8 to TRBJ2-3; either TRBD1 or TRBD2 may fit D (5 bases each). The V and J ends lost 6 bases and 4 bases respectively, with 20 bases between them. Germline CDR1 SGHVS, CDR2 FQNEAQ. This CDR3 region has 16 residues. DNA of the CDR3: TGTGCCAGCAGACCTCCGGTGGGACGAGTCCCAGATACGCAGTATTTT. Protein sequence: CASRPPVGRVPDTQYF.

The gene calls are TRBV18 and TRBJ1-2; tentative D call: TRBD1 (6 bases). Trimming took off 3 bases at V and 6 bases at J, with 11 bases between the two ends. The CDR3 sequence is 13 residues long. CDR1 KGHSH and CDR2 LQKENI come from the germline V gene. CDR3 residues: CASSPRTANGYTF. The CDR3 nucleotides are TGTGCCAGCTCACCGCGGACAGCGAATGGCTACACCTTC.

The V and J genes are TRBV27 and TRBJ2-3; D is unresolved. The germline CDR1 and CDR2 sequences are MNHEY and SMNVEV (reference sequence). Trimming shortened V by 5 bases and J by 2 bases, and 8 bases separated the two germline ends. CDR3 length: 13 amino acids. CDR3 protein: CASSRLNTDTQYF. The CDR3 DNA sequence: TGTGCCAGCAGTCGGCTAAACACAGATACGCAGTATTTT.

V and J are TRBV5-1 and TRBJ2-7; 9 bases match TRBD1. The CDR3 is 16 amino acids. Looked up from germline, CDR1 is SGHRS and CDR2 is YFSETQ. Unmatched junction bases numbered 10, after V lost 0 bases and J lost 6 bases. CDR3 residues: CASSLGPGQGDSEQYF. The CDR3 coding sequence is TGCGCCAGCAGCTTGGGACCGGGACAGGGTGACTCCGAGCAGTACTTC.

The chain combines TRBV6-5 with TRBJ2-7; D possibly corresponds to TRBD2 (6 bases). V lost 4 bases, J lost 4 bases, and 8 bases lay in between. Per the germline V gene, CDR1 is MNHEY and CDR2 is SVGAGI. The CDR3 contains 12 residues. The DNA for the CDR3 is TGTGCCAGCAGTTCGCGGGGTTACGAGCAGTACTTC. Translating it yields CASSSRGYEQYF.